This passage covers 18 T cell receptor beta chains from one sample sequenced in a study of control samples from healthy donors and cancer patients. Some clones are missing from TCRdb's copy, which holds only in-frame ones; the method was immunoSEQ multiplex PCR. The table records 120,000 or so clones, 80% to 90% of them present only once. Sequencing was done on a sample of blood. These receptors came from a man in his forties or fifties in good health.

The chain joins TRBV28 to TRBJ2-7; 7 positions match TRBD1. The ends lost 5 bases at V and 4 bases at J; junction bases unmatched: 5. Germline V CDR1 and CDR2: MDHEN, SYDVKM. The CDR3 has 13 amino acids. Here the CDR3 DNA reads TGTGCCAGCAGTGGGGACAGCCTTTACGAGCAGTACTTC. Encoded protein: CASSGDSLYEQYF.

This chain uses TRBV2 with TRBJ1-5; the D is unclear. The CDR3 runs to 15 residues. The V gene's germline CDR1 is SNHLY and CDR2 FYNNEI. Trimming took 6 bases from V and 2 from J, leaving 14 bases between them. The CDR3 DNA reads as TGTGCCAGCAGGAACGGGGATTTGGGCAATCAGCCCCAGCATTTT. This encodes CASRNGDLGNQPQHF. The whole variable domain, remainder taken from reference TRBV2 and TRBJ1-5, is EPEVTQTPSHQVTQMGQEVILRCVPISNHLYFYWYRQILGQKVEFLVSFYNNEISEKSEIFDDQFSVERPDGSNFTLKIRSTKLEDSAMYFCASRNGDLGNQPQHFGDGTRLSIL.

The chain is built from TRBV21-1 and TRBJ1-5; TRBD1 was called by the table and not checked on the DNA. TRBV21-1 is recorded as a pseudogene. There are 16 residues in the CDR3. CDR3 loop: CASSKVAGERNQPQHF. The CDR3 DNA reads TGTGCCAGCAGCAAGGTGGCAGGGGAACGGAATCAGCCCCAGCATTTT.

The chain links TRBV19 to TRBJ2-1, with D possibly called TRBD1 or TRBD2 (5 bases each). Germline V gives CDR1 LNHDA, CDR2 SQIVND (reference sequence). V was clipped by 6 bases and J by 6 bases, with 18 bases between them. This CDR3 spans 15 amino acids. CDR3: CASRPTSSRGNEQFF. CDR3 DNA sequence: TGTGCCAGTAGACCTACTAGTTCTAGGGGCAATGAGCAGTTCTTC. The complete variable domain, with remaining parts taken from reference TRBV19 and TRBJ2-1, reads DGGITQSPKYLFRKEGQNVTLSCEQNLNHDAMYWYRQDPGQGLRLIYYSQIVNDFQKGDIAEGYSVSREKKESFPLTVTSAQKNPTAFYLCASRPTSSRGNEQFFGPGTRLTVL.

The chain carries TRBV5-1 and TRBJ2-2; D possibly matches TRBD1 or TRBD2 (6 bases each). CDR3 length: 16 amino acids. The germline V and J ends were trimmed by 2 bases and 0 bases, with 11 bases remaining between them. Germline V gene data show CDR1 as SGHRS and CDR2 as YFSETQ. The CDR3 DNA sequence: TGCGCCAGCAGCTTAGTCGGGGGCCCGAACACCGGGGAGCTGTTTTTT. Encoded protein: CASSLVGGPNTGELFF.

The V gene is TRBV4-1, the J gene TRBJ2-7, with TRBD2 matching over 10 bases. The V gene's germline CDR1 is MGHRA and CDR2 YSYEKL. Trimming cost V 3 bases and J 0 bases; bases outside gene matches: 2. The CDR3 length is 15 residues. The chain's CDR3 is CASSHSGGYSYEQYF. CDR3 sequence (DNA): TGCGCCAGCAGCCATAGCGGGGGGTACTCCTACGAGCAGTACTTC.

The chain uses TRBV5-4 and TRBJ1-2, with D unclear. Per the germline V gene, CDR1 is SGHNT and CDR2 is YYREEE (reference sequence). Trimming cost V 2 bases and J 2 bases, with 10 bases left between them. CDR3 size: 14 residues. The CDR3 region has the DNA TGTGCCAGCAGCTTTCCGGACGGAAACTATGGCTACACCTTC. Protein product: CASSFPDGNYGYTF.

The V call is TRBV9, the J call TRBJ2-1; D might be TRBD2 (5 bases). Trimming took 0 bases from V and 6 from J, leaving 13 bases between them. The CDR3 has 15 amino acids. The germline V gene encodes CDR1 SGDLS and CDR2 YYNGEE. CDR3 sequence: CASSVEPSSSNEQFF. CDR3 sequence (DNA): TGTGCCAGCAGCGTAGAACCTAGCTCAAGCAATGAGCAGTTCTTC.

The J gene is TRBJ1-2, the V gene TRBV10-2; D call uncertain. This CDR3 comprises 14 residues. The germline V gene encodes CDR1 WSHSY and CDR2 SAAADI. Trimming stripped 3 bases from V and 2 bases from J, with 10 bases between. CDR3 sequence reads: CASSDKQRNYGYTF. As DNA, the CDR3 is TGCGCCAGCAGTGATAAACAGCGGAACTATGGCTACACCTTC.

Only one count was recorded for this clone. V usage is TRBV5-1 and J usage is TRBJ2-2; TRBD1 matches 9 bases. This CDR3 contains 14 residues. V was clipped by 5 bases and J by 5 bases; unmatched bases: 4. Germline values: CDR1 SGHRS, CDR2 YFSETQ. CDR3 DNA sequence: TGCGCCAGCAGTGGGACAGGGCCTACCGGGGAGCTGTTTTTT. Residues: CASSGTGPTGELFF.

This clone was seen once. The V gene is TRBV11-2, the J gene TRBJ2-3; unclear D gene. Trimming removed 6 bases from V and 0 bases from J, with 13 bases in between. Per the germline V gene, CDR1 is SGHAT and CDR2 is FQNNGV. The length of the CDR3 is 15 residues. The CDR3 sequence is CASRKDPTSTDTQYF. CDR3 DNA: TGTGCCAGCAGGAAGGACCCTACGAGCACAGATACGCAGTATTTT.

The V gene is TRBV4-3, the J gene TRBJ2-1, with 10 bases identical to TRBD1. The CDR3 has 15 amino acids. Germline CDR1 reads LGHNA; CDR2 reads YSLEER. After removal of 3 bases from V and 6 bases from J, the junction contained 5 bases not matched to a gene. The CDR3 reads CASSQGQGIGNEQFF. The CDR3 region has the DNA TGCGCCAGCAGCCAGGGACAGGGGATTGGCAATGAGCAGTTCTTC.

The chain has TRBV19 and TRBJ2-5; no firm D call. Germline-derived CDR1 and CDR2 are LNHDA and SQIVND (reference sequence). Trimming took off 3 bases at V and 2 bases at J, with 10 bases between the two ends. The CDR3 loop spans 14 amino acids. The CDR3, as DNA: TGTGCCAGTAGTATTGTAGCTCGGCAAGAGACCCAGTACTTC. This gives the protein CASSIVARQETQYF.

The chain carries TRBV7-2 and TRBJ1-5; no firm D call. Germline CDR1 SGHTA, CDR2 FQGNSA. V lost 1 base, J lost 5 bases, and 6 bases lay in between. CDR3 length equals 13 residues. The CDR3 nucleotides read TGTGCCAGCAGCTTAGAAAGGGATCAGCCCCAGCATTTT. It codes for CASSLERDQPQHF.

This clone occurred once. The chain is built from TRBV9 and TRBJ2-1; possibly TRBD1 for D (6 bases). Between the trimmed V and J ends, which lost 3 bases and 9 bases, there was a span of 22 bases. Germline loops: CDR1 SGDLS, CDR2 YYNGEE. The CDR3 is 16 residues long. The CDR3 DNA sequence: TGTGCCAGCAGCGCCGCCGGGACATCCCTTTTAAGTGAGCAGTTCTTC. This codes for CASSAAGTSLLSEQFF.

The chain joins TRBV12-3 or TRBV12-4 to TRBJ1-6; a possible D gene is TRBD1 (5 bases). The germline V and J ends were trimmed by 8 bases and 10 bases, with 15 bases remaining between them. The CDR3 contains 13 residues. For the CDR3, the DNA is TGTGCCAGCGGCGGGGGTAGATTGTCACCCCTCCACTTT. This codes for CASGGGRLSPLHF.

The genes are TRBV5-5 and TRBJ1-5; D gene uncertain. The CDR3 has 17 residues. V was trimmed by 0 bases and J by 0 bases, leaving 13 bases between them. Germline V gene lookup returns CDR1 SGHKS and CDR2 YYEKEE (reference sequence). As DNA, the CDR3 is TGTGCCAGCAGCTTGGGAGGCACATACTTTAGCAATCAGCCCCAGCATTTT. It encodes CASSLGGTYFSNQPQHF.

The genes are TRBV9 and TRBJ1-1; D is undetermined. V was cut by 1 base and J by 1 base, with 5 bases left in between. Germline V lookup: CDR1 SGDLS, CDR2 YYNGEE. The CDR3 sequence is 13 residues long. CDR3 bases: TGTGCCAGCAGCGTATCGGGGAACACTGAAGCTTTCTTT. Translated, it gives CASSVSGNTEAFF.